The 19 T cell receptor beta chains below all came from one sample that was sequenced in a study of siplizumab effects on memory and regulatory T cells. The assay was immunoSEQ multiplex PCR, and TCRdb's table has in-frame clones only and misses some. Here the sample spans 100,000 or so clones, 80% to 95% being singletons. The sequenced sample was non-Treg CD4+ T cells sorted from blood. The receptor source for this set is a human donor in good health.

The chain is built from TRBV21-1 and TRBJ1-2. TRBV21-1 is a documented pseudogene. This CDR3 has 22 amino acids. DNA for the CDR3: TGTGCCAGCAGCAAAGCGCTGAGACAATCCGGACGAGGGGAATTTTCTAACTATGGCTACACCTTC. Its translation is CASSKALRQSGRGEFSNYGYTF.

The V call is TRBV6-1, the J call TRBJ2-2; weak D call: TRBD1 (5 bases). V lost 3 bases and J lost 8, with 10 bases in between. This CDR3 has 13 amino acids. Germline CDR1 reads MNHNS; CDR2 reads SASEGT. CDR3 residues: CASSDRTRGELFF. The CDR3 DNA reads as TGTGCCAGCAGTGACAGGACAAGAGGGGAGCTGTTTTTT.

The CDR3: CASSPLQGGNTIYF. The CDR3 DNA follows: TGTGCCAGCTCACCATTACAGGGGGGAAACACCATATATTTT. V gene TRBV18 combines with J gene TRBJ1-3; 7 positions agree with TRBD1. The CDR3 covers 14 residues. Germline V gene data show CDR1 as KGHSH and CDR2 as LQKENI. V gave up 2 bases and J gave up 4 bases; unmatched junction bases: 2.

The sample holds one count of this clone. This rearrangement joins TRBV10-1 to TRBJ1-4; D possibly corresponds to TRBD1 (6 bases). The V end was cut by 6 bases, the J end by 4 bases, with 21 bases between. Germline V gives CDR1 WNHNN, CDR2 SYGVQD (reference sequence). The CDR3 is made up of 17 amino acids. This CDR3 reads CASRGNGQKAFNEKLFF. For the CDR3, the DNA is TGCGCCAGCAGGGGAAACGGACAGAAAGCCTTTAATGAAAAACTGTTTTTT.

The chain employs TRBV19 and TRBJ2-7, with 11 bases identical to TRBD1. Germline loops: CDR1 LNHDA, CDR2 SQIVND (reference sequence). V shed 1 base and J 5 bases; nucleotides not matched to a gene: 4. The CDR3 length is 15 residues. CDR3 residues: CASSIGGTGGHEQYF. In DNA form, the CDR3 reads TGTGCCAGTAGTATAGGGGGGACAGGGGGACACGAGCAGTACTTC.

This chain links TRBV19 with TRBJ1-3; 7 bases fit TRBD1. This CDR3 comprises 14 residues. Germline CDR1 reads LNHDA; CDR2 reads SQIVND (reference sequence). The CDR3 spells CVKGTESSGNTIYF. CDR3 coding DNA: TGTGTTAAAGGGACAGAATCATCTGGAAACACCATATATTTT.

The chain uses TRBV2 and TRBJ2-3; 12 positions agree with TRBD2. V trimming: 6 bases; J trimming: 7 bases; junction bases outside the gene matches: 8. Germline V gene data show CDR1 as SNHLY and CDR2 as FYNNEI. The CDR3 consists of 15 residues. CDR3 bases: TGTGCCAGCAGAGATACTAGCGGGGGGCCAAATACGCAGTATTTT. This translates into CASRDTSGGPNTQYF.

The chain carries TRBV5-4 and TRBJ1-5, with D maybe TRBD1 (6 bases). This CDR3 has 15 residues. Trimming took 0 bases from V and 3 from J, leaving 10 bases between them. Looked up from germline, CDR1 is SGHNT and CDR2 is YYREEE (reference sequence). In nucleotides, the CDR3 is TGTGCCAGCAGCTTGGCCGGACAGATCAATCAGCCCCAGCATTTT. Residues: CASSLAGQINQPQHF.

The chain employs TRBV25-1 and TRBJ1-2, with D perhaps matching TRBD1 (5 bases). V dropped 4 bases and J dropped 8 bases, with 8 bases sitting between them. Germline values: CDR1 MGHDK, CDR2 SYGVNS. This CDR3 has 11 residues. The CDR3: CASSVGVGYTF. The CDR3 coding sequence is TGTGCCAGCAGTGTAGGGGTCGGCTACACCTTC.

The gene calls are TRBV4-1 and TRBJ2-7; TRBD2 aligns across 15 bases. The length of the CDR3 is 18 residues. V trimming: 3 bases; J trimming: 3 bases; junction bases outside the gene matches: 9. Germline loops: CDR1 MGHRA, CDR2 YSYEKL. In nucleotides, the CDR3 is TGCGCCAGCAGCCATCCCCCGGGACTAGCGGGGGGCCGCTACGAGCAGTACTTC. This codes for CASSHPPGLAGGRYEQYF.

The chain employs TRBV9 and TRBJ2-3; TRBD2 agrees at 7 bases. The CDR3 extends over 14 amino acids. V dropped 6 bases and J dropped 6; count of bases not matched to a gene: 10. The germline CDR1 and CDR2 sequences are SGDLS and YYNGEE. The CDR3 DNA reads TGTGCCAGCAACCGAGCGGGGTCCGGGGATACGCAGTATTTT. This codes for CASNRAGSGDTQYF. Using reference TRBV9 and TRBJ2-3 for the parts outside the CDR3, the full variable domain is DSGVTQTPKHLITATGQRVTLRCSPRSGDLSVYWYQQSLDQGLQFLIQYYNGEERAKGNILERFSAQQFPDLHSELNLSSLELGDSALYFCASNRAGSGDTQYFGPGTRLTVL.

The chain carries TRBV7-6 and TRBJ2-6, with unresolved D. The CDR3 loop spans 19 amino acids. With 5 bases removed from V and 0 bases from J, the gap between germline ends came to 20 bases. Germline V gene data show CDR1 as SGHVS and CDR2 as FNYEAQ. The CDR3: CASSPGPPSERSGANVLTF. CDR3 bases: TGTGCCAGCAGCCCGGGTCCGCCGTCGGAGCGCTCTGGGGCCAACGTCCTGACTTTC.

CDR3 nucleotide sequence: TGTGCCAGCAGCCCCCCTCCCGGCCACGGTACCTACGAGCAGTACTTC. Its translation is CASSPPPGHGTYEQYF. V and J are TRBV7-9 and TRBJ2-7; no definite D call. V lost 5 bases, J lost 2 bases, and 19 bases lay in between. This CDR3 has 16 amino acids. The germline V gene encodes CDR1 SEHNR and CDR2 FQNEAQ (reference sequence). Filled out from reference TRBV7-9 and TRBJ2-7, the complete variable domain reads DTGVSQNPRHKITKRGQNVTFRCDPISEHNRLYWYRQTLGQGPEFLTYFQNEAQLEKSRLLSDRFSAERPKGSFSTLEIQRTEQGDSAMYLCASSPPPGHGTYEQYFGPGTRLTVT.

The chain is built from TRBV6-5 and TRBJ1-1, with D uncertain. This CDR3 is 13 amino acids long. The V end was cut by 2 bases, the J end by 5 bases, with 9 bases between. Germline lookup yields CDR1 MNHEY and CDR2 SVGAGI. The DNA for the CDR3 is TGTGCCAGCAGTTACGGGGTCGGTACTGAAGCTTTCTTT. Its protein is CASSYGVGTEAFF.

The chain links TRBV11-2 to TRBJ2-5, with 8 bases aligning to TRBD1. The CDR3 runs to 15 residues. CDR1 is SGHAT and CDR2 is FQNNGV in the germline V gene. V was pared by 1 base and J by 4 bases, with 5 bases of the junction left unmatched. CDR3 nucleotide sequence: TGTGCCAGCAGCTTAGCAGGGGGCGCGGGAGAGACCCAGTACTTC. Translated, it gives CASSLAGGAGETQYF.

The chain combines TRBV2 with TRBJ1-2; no clear D. Germline loops: CDR1 SNHLY, CDR2 FYNNEI. V was pared by 9 bases and J by 13 bases, with 18 bases between. There are 11 residues in the CDR3. The CDR3 here is CASLRGRASTF. CDR3 nucleotides: TGTGCCAGTCTCCGAGGGCGAGCTAGCACCTTC.

V usage is TRBV5-4 and J usage is TRBJ2-5, with 8 positions matching TRBD1. V was clipped by 4 bases and J by 5 bases; unmatched bases: 7. In germline, CDR1 is SGHNT, CDR2 YYREEE (reference sequence). CDR3 size: 14 residues. The chain's CDR3 is CASSQGQGAETQYF. CDR3 sequence (DNA): TGTGCCAGCAGCCAAGGACAGGGCGCGGAGACCCAGTACTTC.

The rearrangement joins TRBV7-2 to TRBJ2-3; 7 nucleotides line up with TRBD1. This CDR3 region has 16 residues. Germline V gene sequence: CDR1 SGHTA, CDR2 FQGNSA. V shed 5 bases, J shed 2 bases, and the junction held 10 bases outside the gene matches. The CDR3 protein is CASSRLPGQLTDTQYF. DNA for the CDR3: TGTGCCAGCAGCCGACTTCCGGGACAGCTCACAGATACGCAGTATTTT.

The chain uses TRBV18 and TRBJ2-7; 9 bases map to TRBD2. Germline values: CDR1 KGHSH, CDR2 LQKENI. This CDR3 has 16 residues. V trimming: 6 bases; J trimming: 7 bases; junction bases outside the gene matches: 16. The CDR3 loop reads CASSSRLSGGPREQYF. The CDR3 DNA follows: TGTGCCAGCTCTTCGCGGTTGAGCGGGGGGCCGCGGGAGCAGTACTTC.